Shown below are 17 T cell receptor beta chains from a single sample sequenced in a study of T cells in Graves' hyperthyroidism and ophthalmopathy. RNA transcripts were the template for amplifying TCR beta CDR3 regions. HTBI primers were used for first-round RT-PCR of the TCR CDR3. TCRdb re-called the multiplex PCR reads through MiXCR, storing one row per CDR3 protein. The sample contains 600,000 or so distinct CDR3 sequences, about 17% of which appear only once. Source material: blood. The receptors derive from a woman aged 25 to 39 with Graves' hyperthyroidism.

CDR3 region: CASSSWTGVTDTQYF. The DNA for the CDR3 is TGTGCCAGCAGTTCATGGACGGGAGTCACAGATACGCAGTATTTT. The chain combines TRBV27 with TRBJ2-3, with a possible D match to TRBD2 (6 bases). CDR3 length equals 15 residues. Trimming cost V 4 bases and J 2 bases, with 13 bases left between them. Germline V gives CDR1 MNHEY, CDR2 SMNVEV (reference sequence).

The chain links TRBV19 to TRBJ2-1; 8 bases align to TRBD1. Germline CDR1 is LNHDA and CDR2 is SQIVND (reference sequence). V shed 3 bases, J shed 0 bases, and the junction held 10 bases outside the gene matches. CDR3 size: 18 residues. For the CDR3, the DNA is TGTGCCAGTAGTATGGGGTTTACAGGGGGAAGCTCCTACAATGAGCAGTTCTTC. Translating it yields CASSMGFTGGSSYNEQFF.

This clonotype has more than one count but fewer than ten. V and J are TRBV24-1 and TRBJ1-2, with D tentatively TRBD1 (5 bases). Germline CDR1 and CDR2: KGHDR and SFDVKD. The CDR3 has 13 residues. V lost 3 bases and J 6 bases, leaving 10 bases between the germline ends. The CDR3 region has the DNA TGTGCCACCAGTGATGGGGGTTTGGATGGCTACACCTTC. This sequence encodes CATSDGGLDGYTF.

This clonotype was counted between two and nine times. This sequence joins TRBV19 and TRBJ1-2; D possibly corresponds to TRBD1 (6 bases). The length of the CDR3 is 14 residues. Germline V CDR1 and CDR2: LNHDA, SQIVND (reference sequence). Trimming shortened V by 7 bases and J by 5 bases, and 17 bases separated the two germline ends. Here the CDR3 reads CASTTAGTIYGYTF. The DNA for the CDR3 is TGTGCCAGTACCACCGCAGGGACAATTTATGGCTACACCTTC.

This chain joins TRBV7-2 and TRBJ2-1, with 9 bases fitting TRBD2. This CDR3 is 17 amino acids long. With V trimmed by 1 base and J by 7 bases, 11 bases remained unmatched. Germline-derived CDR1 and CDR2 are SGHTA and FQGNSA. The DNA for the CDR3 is TGTGCCAGCAGCTTAGGATTGGCGGGAGGGCCCGGGAATGAGCAGTTCTTC. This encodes CASSLGLAGGPGNEQFF.

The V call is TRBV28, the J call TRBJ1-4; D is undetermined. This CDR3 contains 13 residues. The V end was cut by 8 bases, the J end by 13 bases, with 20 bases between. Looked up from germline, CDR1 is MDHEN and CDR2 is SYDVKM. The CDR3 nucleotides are TGTGCCAGCTCCTGGGGAGCCGGGTGGATACTGTTTTTT. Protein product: CASSWGAGWILFF.

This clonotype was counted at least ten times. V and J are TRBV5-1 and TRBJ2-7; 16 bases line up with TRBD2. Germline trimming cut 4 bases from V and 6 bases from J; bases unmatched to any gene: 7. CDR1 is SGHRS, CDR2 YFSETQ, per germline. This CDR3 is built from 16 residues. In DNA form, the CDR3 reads TGCGCCAGCAGCCCCGGGACTAGCGGGAGGGCCAGCGAGCAGTACTTC. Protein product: CASSPGTSGRASEQYF.

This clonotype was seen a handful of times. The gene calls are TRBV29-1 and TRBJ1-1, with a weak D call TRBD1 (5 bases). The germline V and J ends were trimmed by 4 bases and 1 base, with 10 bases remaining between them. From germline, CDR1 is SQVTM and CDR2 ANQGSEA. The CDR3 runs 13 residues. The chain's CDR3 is CSVGGAPNTEAFF. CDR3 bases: TGCAGCGTTGGAGGGGCCCCGAACACTGAAGCTTTCTTT.

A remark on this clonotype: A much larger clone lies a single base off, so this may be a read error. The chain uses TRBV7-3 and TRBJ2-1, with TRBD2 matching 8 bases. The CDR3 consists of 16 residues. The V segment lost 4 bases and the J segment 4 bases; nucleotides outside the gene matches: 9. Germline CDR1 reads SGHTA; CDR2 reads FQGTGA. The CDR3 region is CASSSRTSLDYNEQFF. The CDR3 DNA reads TGTGCCAGCAGCTCAAGGACTAGCCTTGATTACAATGAGCAGTTCTTC.

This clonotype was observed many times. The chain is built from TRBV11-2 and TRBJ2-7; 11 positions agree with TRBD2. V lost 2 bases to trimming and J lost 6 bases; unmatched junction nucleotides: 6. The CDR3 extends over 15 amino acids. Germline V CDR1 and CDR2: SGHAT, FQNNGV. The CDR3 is CASSLLAGGPSEQYF. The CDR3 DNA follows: TGTGCCAGCAGCTTACTAGCGGGAGGCCCAAGCGAGCAGTACTTC.

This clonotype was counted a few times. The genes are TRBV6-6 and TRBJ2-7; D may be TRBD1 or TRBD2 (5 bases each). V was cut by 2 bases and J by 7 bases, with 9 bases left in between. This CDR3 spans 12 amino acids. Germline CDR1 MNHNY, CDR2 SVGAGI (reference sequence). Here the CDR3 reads CASSYPEGEQYF. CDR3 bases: TGTGCCAGCAGTTACCCAGAGGGGGAGCAGTACTTC.

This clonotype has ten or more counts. The CDR3 DNA is TGTGCCAGCGCAATTGACAGGGCGTCTGGAAACACCATATATTTT. This encodes CASAIDRASGNTIYF. The rearrangement uses TRBV18 and TRBJ1-3; the match to TRBD1 covers 7 bases. Germline CDR1 reads KGHSH; CDR2 reads LQKENI. Losses at the gene ends were 8 bases for V and 1 base for J; bases not matched to a gene: 8. The CDR3 has 15 amino acids.

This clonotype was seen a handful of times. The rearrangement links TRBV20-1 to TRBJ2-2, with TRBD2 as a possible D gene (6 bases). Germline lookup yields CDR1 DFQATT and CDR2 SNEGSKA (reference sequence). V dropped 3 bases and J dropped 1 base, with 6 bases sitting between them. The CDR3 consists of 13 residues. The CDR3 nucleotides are TGCAGTGCTAGGGGACTGAACACCGGGGAGCTGTTTTTT. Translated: CSARGLNTGELFF.

CDR3 in DNA: TGTGCCAGCAGCCAGACGACAGCATTTAACTATGGCTACACCTTC. Its translation: CASSQTTAFNYGYTF. This chain uses TRBV3-1 with TRBJ1-2; D may be TRBD1 (5 bases). Trimming removed 3 bases from V and 1 base from J, with 12 bases in between. The CDR3 spans 15 residues. Germline-derived CDR1 and CDR2 are LGHDT and YNNKEL (reference sequence).

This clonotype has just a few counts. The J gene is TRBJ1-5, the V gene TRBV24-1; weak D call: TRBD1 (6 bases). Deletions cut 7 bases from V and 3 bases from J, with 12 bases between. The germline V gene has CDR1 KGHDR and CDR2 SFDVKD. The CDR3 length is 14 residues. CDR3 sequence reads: CATRGGGDNQPQHF. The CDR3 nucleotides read TGTGCCACCAGGGGGGGCGGAGACAATCAGCCCCAGCATTTT.

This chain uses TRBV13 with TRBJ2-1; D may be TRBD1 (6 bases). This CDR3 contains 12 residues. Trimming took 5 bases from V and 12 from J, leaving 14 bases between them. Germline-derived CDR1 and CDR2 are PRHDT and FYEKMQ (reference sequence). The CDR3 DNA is TGTGCCAGCAGCCTGATAGGGGGAGTGCAGTTCTTC. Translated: CASSLIGGVQFF.

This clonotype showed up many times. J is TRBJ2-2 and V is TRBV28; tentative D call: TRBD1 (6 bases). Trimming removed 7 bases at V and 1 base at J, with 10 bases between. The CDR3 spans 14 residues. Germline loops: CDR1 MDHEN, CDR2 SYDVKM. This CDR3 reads CASIGTKNTGELFF. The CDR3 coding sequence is TGTGCCAGCATTGGGACAAAGAACACCGGGGAGCTGTTTTTT.